This T cell receptor beta chain was found in a study of identical twins. Findings and limits, study-wide: Recombination models fit unrelated individuals' TCR alpha sharing but underestimated twins'. The conclusions drew on cross-sectional statistical analysis instead of tracking the same donors.

Using its own MiXCR run on the 5' RACE reads, TCRdb lists one record per CDR3 protein. Here the sample spans under 900,000 distinct CDR3 sequences, about 12% being singletons. Deletions cut 5 bases from V and 4 bases from J, with 17 bases between. The CDR3 is 15 residues long. On this clonotype: Its antigen remains unidentified.

These data were also filed under a second study, of yellow fever vaccine responses in identical twins.

The chain carries TRBV12-3 or TRBV12-4 and TRBJ1-2, with D perhaps TRBD1 (5 bases). This clonotype was sampled from a woman aged 18-35 years in good health. The sequencing input was PBMCs. This CDR3 is CASSGGAVTFYGYTF. The CDR3 DNA is TGTGCCAGCAGTGGCGGGGCAGTTACTTTCTATGGCTACACCTTC.